This entry lists 10 T cell receptor beta chains sequenced from one sample in a study of blood T cell repertoires in COVID-19. Using immunoSEQ multiplex PCR, the repertoire was profiled, and TCRdb retains in-frame clones only, with some absent. This sample has more than 45,000 clones, with more than 85% found just once. Source material: peripheral blood. The origin of the receptors is a human donor with active COVID-19. The donor label of this sample is uncertain.

This clone appeared once. This chain connects TRBV6-5 to TRBJ2-5; D not resolved. This CDR3 contains 14 residues. V dropped 5 bases and J dropped 6 bases, with 16 bases sitting between them. The germline CDR1 and CDR2 sequences are MNHEY and SVGAGI. CDR3 residues: CASSPLMESKTQYF. The DNA of the CDR3 is TGTGCCAGCAGTCCTCTGATGGAGTCCAAGACCCAGTACTTC.

The V call is TRBV2, the J call TRBJ2-7; TRBD1 aligns across 7 bases. This CDR3 region has 13 residues. The ends lost 11 bases at V and 1 base at J; junction bases unmatched: 8. Germline V gives CDR1 SNHLY, CDR2 FYNNEI. The CDR3 DNA reads TGTGCCTTTAGGGACAGTGCTTCCTACGAGCAGTACTTC. This sequence encodes CAFRDSASYEQYF.

The J gene is TRBJ2-7, the V gene TRBV2; TRBD2 matches 14 bases. Germline V gives CDR1 SNHLY, CDR2 FYNNEI. The CDR3 has 14 amino acids. Losses at the gene ends were 6 bases for V and 3 bases for J; bases not matched to a gene: 1. CDR3 nucleotide sequence: TGTGCCAGCAGGGGGACTAGCGGGGGCTACGAGCAGTACTTC. Protein sequence: CASRGTSGGYEQYF.

The chain combines TRBV11-2 with TRBJ2-3; tentatively, D is TRBD2 (7 bases). V gave up 3 bases and J gave up 2 bases, with 9 bases separating them. The germline V gene encodes CDR1 SGHAT and CDR2 FQNNGV. CDR3 length: 14 residues. The DNA of the CDR3 is TGTGCCAGCAGCTTGGGGGGGCCCACAGATACGCAGTATTTT. Translation: CASSLGGPTDTQYF.

V and J are TRBV18 and TRBJ2-7, with a possible D match to TRBD2 (5 bases). Trimming shortened V by 6 bases and J by 6 bases, and 21 bases separated the two germline ends. Germline CDR1 reads KGHSH; CDR2 reads LQKENI. CDR3 length equals 15 residues. The CDR3 region is CASSPEVAGMGEQYF. In DNA, the CDR3 is TGTGCCAGCTCCCCCGAGGTGGCGGGCATGGGCGAGCAGTACTTC.

The V and J genes are TRBV7-6 and TRBJ2-3; 12 bases match TRBD2. Germline CDR1 and CDR2: SGHVS and FNYEAQ. This CDR3 contains 16 residues. The V and J ends lost 4 bases and 1 base, in that order; junction bases with no gene match: 3. CDR3 bases: TGTGCCAGCAGCTCCAGACTAGCGGGAGGCACAGATACGCAGTATTTT. It specifies CASSSRLAGGTDTQYF.

V is TRBV30 and J is TRBJ1-1; no definite D call. Trimming took 0 bases from V and 1 from J, leaving 15 bases between them. The CDR3 is 16 residues long. The germline CDR1 and CDR2 sequences are GTSNPN and SVGIG (reference sequence). The CDR3 region is CAWSVLSTDPNTEAFF. CDR3 nucleotides: TGTGCCTGGAGTGTATTATCTACAGACCCGAACACTGAAGCTTTCTTT.

This clone showed up just a few times. The rearrangement uses TRBV5-1 and TRBJ1-1, with unresolved D. Germline-derived CDR1 and CDR2 are SGHRS and YFSETQ. Trimming pared 1 base from V and 0 bases from J, leaving 7 bases between. The CDR3 is made up of 14 amino acids. CDR3 in DNA: TGCGCCAGCAGCTTGACATATCTGAACACTGAAGCTTTCTTT. This sequence encodes CASSLTYLNTEAFF.

This CDR3 reads CASSRREGGDNEQFF. As DNA, the CDR3 is TGCGCCAGCAGCCGCCGGGAGGGAGGGGACAATGAGCAGTTCTTC. The J gene is TRBJ2-1, the V gene TRBV4-1, with 8 bases aligning to TRBD2. J lost 5 bases, V lost 4 bases, and 7 bases had no gene match. CDR1 is MGHRA, CDR2 YSYEKL, per germline. The CDR3 contains 15 residues.

The CDR3 protein is CASSKNPGTNEKLFF. The CDR3 region has the DNA TGCGCCAGCAGCAAGAACCCAGGGACTAATGAAAAACTGTTTTTT. The chain uses TRBV5-1 and TRBJ1-4, with TRBD1 as a possible D gene (5 bases). Between the trimmed V and J ends, which lost 4 bases and 2 bases, there was a span of 12 bases. CDR1 and CDR2 from the germline V gene are SGHRS and YFSETQ. CDR3 length equals 15 residues.